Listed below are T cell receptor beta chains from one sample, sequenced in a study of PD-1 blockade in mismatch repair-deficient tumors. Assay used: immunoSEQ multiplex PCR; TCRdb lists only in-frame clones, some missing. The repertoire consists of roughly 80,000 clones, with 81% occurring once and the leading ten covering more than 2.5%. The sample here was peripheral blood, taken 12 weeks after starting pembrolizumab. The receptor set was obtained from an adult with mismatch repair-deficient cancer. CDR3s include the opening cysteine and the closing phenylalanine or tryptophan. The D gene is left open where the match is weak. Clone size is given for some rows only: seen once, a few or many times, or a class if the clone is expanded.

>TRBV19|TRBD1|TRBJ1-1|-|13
TGTGCCAGTAGGGGGACAGGGGGTACTGAAGCTTTCTTT
CASRGTGGTEAFF
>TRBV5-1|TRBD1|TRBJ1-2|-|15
TGCGCCAGCAGCTTGGGACAGGGGGCTGGGTATGGCTACACCTTC
CASSLGQGAGYGYTF
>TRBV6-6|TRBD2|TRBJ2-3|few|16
TGTGCCAGCAGTTTAGGAACGGGAGGGCCGCGAGGTACGCAGTATTTT
CASSLGTGGPRGTQYF
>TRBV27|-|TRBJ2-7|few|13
TGTGCCAGCAGTTCACCAAATACCTACGAGCAGTACTTC
CASSSPNTYEQYF
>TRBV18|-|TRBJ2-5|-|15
TGTGCCAGCTCCCAACTCGTTGGACCTCAAGAGACCCAGTACTTC
CASSQLVGPQETQYF
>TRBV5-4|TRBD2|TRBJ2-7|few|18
TGTGCCAGCAGCGGAGCCCGTACCAGCGGGAGTGGGGACTACGAGCAGTACTTC
CASSGARTSGSGDYEQYF
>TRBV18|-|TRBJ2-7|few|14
TGTGCCAGCTCACCGGGACGGAACCTCTACGAGCAGTACTTC
CASSPGRNLYEQYF
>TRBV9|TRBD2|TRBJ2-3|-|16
TGTGCCAGCAGCCGGACTAGCGGGAGAGGGACAGATACGCAGTATTTT
CASSRTSGRGTDTQYF
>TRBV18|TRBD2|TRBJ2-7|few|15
TGTGCCAGCTCACCACCAGCGGGAGGGACCTACGAGCAGTACTTC
CASSPPAGGTYEQYF
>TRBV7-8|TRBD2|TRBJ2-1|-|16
TGTGCCAGCAGCAGGGATGGGGCGGGAGGGAACAATGAGCAGTTCTTC
CASSRDGAGGNNEQFF
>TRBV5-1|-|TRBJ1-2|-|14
TGCGCCAGCAGCTTGCCGAGGGCAGAGGATGGCTACACCTTC
CASSLPRAEDGYTF
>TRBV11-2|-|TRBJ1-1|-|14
TGTGCCAGCAGCAGAGTGGGAATGGGGACTGAAGCTTTCTTT
CASSRVGMGTEAFF
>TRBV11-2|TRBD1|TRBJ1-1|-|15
TGTGCCAGCAGCACTAGGACAGGTATGAACACTGAAGCTTTCTTT
CASSTRTGMNTEAFF
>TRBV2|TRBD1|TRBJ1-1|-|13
TGTGCCAGGGCCGGGACAGGGTCAAGTGAAGCTTTCTTT
CARAGTGSSEAFF
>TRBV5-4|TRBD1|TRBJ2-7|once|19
TGTGCCAGCAGTTCACTCCGGAGACAGGGTGTTCCCCAACTCTACGAGCAGTACTTC
CASSSLRRQGVPQLYEQYF
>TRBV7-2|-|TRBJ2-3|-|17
TGTGCCAGCAGCTTTAGGAGGGGGTCGGGTCACACAGATACGCAGTATTTT
CASSFRRGSGHTDTQYF
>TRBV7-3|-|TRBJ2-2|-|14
TGTGCCAGCAGCTTAATACAGCACACCGGGGAGCTGTTTTTT
CASSLIQHTGELFF
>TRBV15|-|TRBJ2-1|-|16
TGTGCCACCAGCAGAGTCGCGGGACTGGGTGGGAATGAGCAGTTCTTC
CATSRVAGLGGNEQFF
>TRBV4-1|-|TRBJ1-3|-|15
TGCGCCAGCAGCCAGGCGGACAGCTCTGGAAACACCATATATTTT
CASSQADSSGNTIYF
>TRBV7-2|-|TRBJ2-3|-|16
TGTGCCAGCAGCTTAGATGCCTATACGAGCACAGATACGCAGTATTTT
CASSLDAYTSTDTQYF
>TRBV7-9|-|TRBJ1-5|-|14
TGTGCCAGCAGCTCCGGGGCCTGGAACGAACCCCAGCATTTT
CASSSGAWNEPQHF
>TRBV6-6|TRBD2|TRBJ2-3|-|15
TGTGCCAGCAGTTGGACTAGCGGGAGAATGGATACGCAGTATTTT
CASSWTSGRMDTQYF
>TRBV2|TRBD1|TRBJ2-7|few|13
TGTGCCAGCAGTGAGGGACAGTCCTACGAGCAGTACTTC
CASSEGQSYEQYF
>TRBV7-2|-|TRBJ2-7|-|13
TGTGCCAGCAGCTTAGCGCGTCCCTACGAGCAGTACTTC
CASSLARPYEQYF
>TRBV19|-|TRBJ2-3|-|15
TGTGCCAGTAGTCCCCGGGACGGAAGCACAGATACGCAGTATTTT
CASSPRDGSTDTQYF
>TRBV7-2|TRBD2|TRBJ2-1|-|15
TGTGCCAGCAGCGCCGGGCGGGAGGGATTCAATGAGCAGTTCTTC
CASSAGREGFNEQFF
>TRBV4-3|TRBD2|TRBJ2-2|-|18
TGCGCCAGCAGCCAGGGACTAGCGGGATATTTCAGGACCGGGGAGCTGTTTTTT
CASSQGLAGYFRTGELFF
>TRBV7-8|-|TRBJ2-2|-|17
TGTGCCAGCAGCTCCTACGGGCTAGACGATATTCGCGGGGAGCTGTTTTTT
CASSSYGLDDIRGELFF
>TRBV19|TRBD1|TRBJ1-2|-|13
TGTGCCAGTAGTCCCAGGACAGGGAATGGCTACACCTTC
CASSPRTGNGYTF
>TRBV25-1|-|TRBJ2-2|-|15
TGTGCCAGCAGTGGTCCAGGGCGGGACACCGGGGAGCTGTTTTTT
CASSGPGRDTGELFF
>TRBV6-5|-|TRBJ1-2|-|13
TGTGCCAGCCTTAGGTCTAGGAGCTATGGCTACACCTTC
CASLRSRSYGYTF
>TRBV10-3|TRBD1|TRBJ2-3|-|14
TGTGCCATCAGTGGACAGGGTTTGACAGATACGCAGTATTTT
CAISGQGLTDTQYF
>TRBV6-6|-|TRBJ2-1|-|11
TGTGCCAGCACGTCGGGGCGCGAACAGTTCTTC
CASTSGREQFF
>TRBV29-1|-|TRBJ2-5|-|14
TGCAGCGTTAGACCCTATCAGGGTCGAGAGACCCAGTACTTC
CSVRPYQGRETQYF
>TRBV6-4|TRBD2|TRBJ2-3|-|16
TGTGCCAGCAGTCTTGGACTAGCGGGAGGGCCAGATACGCAGTATTTT
CASSLGLAGGPDTQYF
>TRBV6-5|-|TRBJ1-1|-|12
TGTGCCAGCAGTTCCCCAGGGCCCGAAGCTTTCTTT
CASSSPGPEAFF
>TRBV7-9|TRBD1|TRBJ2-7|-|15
TGTGCCAGCAGCCGTCCGGGACAGGGTACCTACGAGCAGTACTTC
CASSRPGQGTYEQYF
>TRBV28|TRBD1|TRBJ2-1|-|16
TGTGCCAGCAGTTCGACCGGGACAGGGGGCAAGGATGAGCAGTTCTTC
CASSSTGTGGKDEQFF
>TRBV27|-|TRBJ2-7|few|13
TGTGCCAGCAGTCACAGGGTCTCCTACGAGCAGTACTTC
CASSHRVSYEQYF
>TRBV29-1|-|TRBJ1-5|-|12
TGCAGCCTCAGAACAAGGGATCAGCCCCAGCATTTT
CSLRTRDQPQHF
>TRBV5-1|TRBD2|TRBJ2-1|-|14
TGCGCCAGCAGGGCTAGCGGGCTAAACAATGAGCAGTTCTTC
CASRASGLNNEQFF
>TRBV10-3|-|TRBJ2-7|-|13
TGTGCCATCAGCGGCGTGAGCTCCTACGAGCAGTACTTC
CAISGVSSYEQYF
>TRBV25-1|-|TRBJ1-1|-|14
TGTGCCAGCAGTGATGAAAGGTTGAACACTGAAGCTTTCTTT
CASSDERLNTEAFF
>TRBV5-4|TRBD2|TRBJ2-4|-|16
TGTGCCAGCAGCACCCTTACTAGCGGGAGACGAAACATTCAGTACTTC
CASSTLTSGRRNIQYF
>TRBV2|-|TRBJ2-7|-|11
TGTGCCAGCTCTATGATCGACGAGCAGTACTTC
CASSMIDEQYF
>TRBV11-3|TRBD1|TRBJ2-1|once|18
TGTGCCAGCAGCCTGGGGACAGGGACAGGTGGCTCCTACAATGAGCAGTTCTTC
CASSLGTGTGGSYNEQFF
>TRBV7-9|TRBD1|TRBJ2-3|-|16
TGTGCCAGCAGCTTAAAGGGACAGGGTCGGGGTGATACGCAGTATTTT
CASSLKGQGRGDTQYF
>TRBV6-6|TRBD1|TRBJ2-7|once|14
TGTGCCAGCAGTTACGCGACAGGGGGGAACGAGCAGTACTTC
CASSYATGGNEQYF
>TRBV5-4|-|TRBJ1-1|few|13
TGTGCCAGCAGCTTGTCGACGAACACTGAAGCTTTCTTT
CASSLSTNTEAFF
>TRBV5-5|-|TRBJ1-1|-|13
TGTGCCAGCAGCTTTCACCCGGGGACTGAAGCTTTCTTT
CASSFHPGTEAFF
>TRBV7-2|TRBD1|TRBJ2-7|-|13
TGTGCCAGCAGCTGGGACAGGGGGCGCGAGCAGTACTTC
CASSWDRGREQYF